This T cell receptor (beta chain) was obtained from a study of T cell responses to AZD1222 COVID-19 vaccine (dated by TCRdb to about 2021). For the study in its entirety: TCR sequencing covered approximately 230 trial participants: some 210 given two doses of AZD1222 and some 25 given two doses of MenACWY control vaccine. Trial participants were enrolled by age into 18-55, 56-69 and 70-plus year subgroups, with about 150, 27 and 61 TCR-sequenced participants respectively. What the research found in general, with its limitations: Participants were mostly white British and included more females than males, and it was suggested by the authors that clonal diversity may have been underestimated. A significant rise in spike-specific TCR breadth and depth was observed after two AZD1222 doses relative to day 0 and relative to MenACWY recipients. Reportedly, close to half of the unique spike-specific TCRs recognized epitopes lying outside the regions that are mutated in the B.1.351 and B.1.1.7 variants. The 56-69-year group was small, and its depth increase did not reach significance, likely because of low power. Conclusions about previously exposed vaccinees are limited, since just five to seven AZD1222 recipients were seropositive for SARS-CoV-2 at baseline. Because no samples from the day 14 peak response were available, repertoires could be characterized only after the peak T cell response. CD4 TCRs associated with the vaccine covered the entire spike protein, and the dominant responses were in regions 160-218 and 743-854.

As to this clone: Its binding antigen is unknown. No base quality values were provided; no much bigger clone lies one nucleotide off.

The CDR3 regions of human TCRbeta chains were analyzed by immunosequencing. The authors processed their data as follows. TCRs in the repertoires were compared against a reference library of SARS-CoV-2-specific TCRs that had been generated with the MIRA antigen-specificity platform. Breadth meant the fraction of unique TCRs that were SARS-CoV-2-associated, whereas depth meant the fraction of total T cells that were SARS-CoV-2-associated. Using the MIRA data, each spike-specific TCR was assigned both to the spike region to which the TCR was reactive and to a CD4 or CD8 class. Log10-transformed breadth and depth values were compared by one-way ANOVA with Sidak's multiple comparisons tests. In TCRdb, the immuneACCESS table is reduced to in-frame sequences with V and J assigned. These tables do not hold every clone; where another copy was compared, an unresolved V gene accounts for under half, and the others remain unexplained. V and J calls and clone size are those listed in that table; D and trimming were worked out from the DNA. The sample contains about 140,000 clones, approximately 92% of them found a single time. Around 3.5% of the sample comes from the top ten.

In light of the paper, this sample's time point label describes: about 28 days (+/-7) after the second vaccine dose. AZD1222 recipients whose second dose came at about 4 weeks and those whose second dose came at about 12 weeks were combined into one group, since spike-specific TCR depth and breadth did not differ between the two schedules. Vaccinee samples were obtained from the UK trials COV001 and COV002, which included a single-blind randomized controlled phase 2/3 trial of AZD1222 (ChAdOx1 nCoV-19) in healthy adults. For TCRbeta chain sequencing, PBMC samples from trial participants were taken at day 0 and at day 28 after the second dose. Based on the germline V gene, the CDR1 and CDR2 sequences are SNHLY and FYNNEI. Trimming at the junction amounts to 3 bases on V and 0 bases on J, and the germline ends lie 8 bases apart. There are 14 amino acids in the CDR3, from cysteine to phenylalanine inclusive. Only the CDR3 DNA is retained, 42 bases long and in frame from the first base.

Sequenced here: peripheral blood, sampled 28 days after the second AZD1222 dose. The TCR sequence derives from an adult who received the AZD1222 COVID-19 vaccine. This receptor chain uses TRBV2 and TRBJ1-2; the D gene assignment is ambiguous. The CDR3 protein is CASSDPGSNYGYTF. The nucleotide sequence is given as TGTGCCAGCAGTGACCCCGGGTCTAACTATGGCTACACCTTC.